This T cell receptor beta chain was recorded in a study of blood T cell repertoires in COVID-19. Across the whole study: T cells, B-cell-depleted T cells, or PBMCs provided the cDNA or gDNA that served as material.

The CDR3 length is 12 residues. Germline-derived CDR1 and CDR2 are KGHSH and LQKENI. V lost 1 base and J 7 bases, leaving 7 bases between the germline ends. Sequencing used immunoSEQ multiplex PCR; TCRdb keeps in-frame clones, though not all of them. The data show approximately 100,000 clones, 65% to 85% seen once. The clonotype comes from an elderly woman with acute or convalescent COVID-19. Sequencing was carried out using peripheral blood. The V call is TRBV18, the J call TRBJ1-1; no reliable D call. The CDR3, as DNA: TGTGCCAGCTCACCACAGGAGTTTGAAGCTTTCTTT. Protein sequence: CASSPQEFEAFF.